Listed below are T cell receptor beta chains from one sample, sequenced in a study of shared clonotypes between healthy human individuals. The repertoire was sequenced with immunoSEQ multiplex PCR; TCRdb's copy has only in-frame clones and lacks some. The table has just over 2,000,000 clones, just under 95% seen once; the top ten hold 0.9% to 1.4%. Sample: naive CD8+ T cells sorted from blood. These TCRs come from a man younger than 35 in good health. CDR3s include the opening cysteine and the closing phenylalanine or tryptophan. D genes are given only for firm matches.

D	V	J	DNA	CDR3
.	TRBV27	TRBJ2-7	TGTGCCAGCAGTCGGACGGATCCCTACGAGCAGTACTTC	CASSRTDPYEQYF
.	TRBV5-6	TRBJ2-7	TGTGCCAGCAGCTTCCAGGGGTGGGAGCAGTACTTC	CASSFQGWEQYF
.	TRBV30	TRBJ2-7	TGTGCCTGGAGTGATGGGGGGTACCCACCCTACGAGCAGTACTTC	CAWSDGGYPPYEQYF
TRBD1	TRBV27	TRBJ2-1	TGTGCCAGCGGGACAGGGATCTACAATGAGCAGTTCTTC	CASGTGIYNEQFF
.	TRBV5-8	TRBJ2-2	TGTGCCAGCAGTGGGGCCCCGAGCGGGGAGCTGTTTTTT	CASSGAPSGELFF
.	TRBV28	TRBJ2-3	TGTGCCAGCAGTTTACGGGACTGGACAGGAGTTAGCACAGATACGCAGTATTTT	CASSLRDWTGVSTDTQYF
.	TRBV7-9	TRBJ2-1	TGTGCCAGCAGCTCGACCGTTCGCGGGGTATATCCCTACAATGAGCAGTTCTTC	CASSSTVRGVYPYNEQFF
.	TRBV4-1	TRBJ1-4	TGCGCCAGCTACCCCGAGGGGACCCGGAGGGGTAATGAAAAACTGTTTTTT	CASYPEGTRRGNEKLFF
.	TRBV28	TRBJ2-7	TGTGCCAGCAGCAACAGACTTAGCCAGTACGAGCAGTACTTC	CASSNRLSQYEQYF
TRBD1	TRBV10-2	TRBJ2-7	TGCGCCAGCGGAGAGGGGGCTGGGAACGAGCAGTACTTC	CASGEGAGNEQYF
.	TRBV6-5	TRBJ2-7	TGTGCCAGCAGTTACTCTCCGGAAGCTTTCGAGCAGTACTTC	CASSYSPEAFEQYF